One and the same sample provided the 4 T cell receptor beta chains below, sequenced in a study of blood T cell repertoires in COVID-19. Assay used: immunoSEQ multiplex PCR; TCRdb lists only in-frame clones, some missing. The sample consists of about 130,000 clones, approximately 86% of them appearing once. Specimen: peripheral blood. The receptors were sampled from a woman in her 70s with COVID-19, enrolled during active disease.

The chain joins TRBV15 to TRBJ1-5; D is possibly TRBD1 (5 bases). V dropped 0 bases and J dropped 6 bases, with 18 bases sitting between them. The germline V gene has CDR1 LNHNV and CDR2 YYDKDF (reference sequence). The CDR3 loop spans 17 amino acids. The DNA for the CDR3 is TGTGCCACCAGCAGAGATGGTTGGGCAGGGTCCCTTCAGCCCCAGCATTTT. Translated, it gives CATSRDGWAGSLQPQHF.

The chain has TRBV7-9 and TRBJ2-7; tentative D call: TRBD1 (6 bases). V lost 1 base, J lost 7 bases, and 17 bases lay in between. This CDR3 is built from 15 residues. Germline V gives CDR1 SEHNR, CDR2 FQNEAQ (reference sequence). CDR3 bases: TGTGCCAGCAGCTTAGTGACAGGTCCCCCGGGTGAGCAGTACTTC. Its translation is CASSLVTGPPGEQYF.

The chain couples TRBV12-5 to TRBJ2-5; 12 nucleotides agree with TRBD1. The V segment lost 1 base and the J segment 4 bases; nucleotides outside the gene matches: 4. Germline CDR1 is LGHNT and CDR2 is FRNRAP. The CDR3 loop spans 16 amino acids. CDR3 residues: CASGLARDRGRETQYF. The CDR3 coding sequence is TGTGCTAGTGGTTTGGCACGGGACAGGGGGCGAGAGACCCAGTACTTC.

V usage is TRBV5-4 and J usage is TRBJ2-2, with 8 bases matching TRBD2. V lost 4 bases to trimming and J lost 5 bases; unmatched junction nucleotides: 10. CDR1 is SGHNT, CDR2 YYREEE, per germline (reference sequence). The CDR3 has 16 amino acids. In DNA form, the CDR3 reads TGTGCCAGCAGCCCCGGCCTCGGGAGGGGTACCGGGGAGCTGTTTTTT. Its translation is CASSPGLGRGTGELFF. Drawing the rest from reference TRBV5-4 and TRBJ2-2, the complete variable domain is ETGVTQSPTHLIKTRGQQVTLRCSSQSGHNTVSWYQQALGQGPQFIFQYYREEENGRGNFPPRFSGLQFPNYSSELNVNALELDDSALYLCASSPGLGRGTGELFFGEGSRLTVL.